Below are 21 T cell receptor beta chains sequenced from a single sample in a study of vaccination and CD4 T cells after COVID-19. Treatment given: approximately 9-day PBMC culture with coronavirus spike peptide pools or control peptides (ViraFEST assay). Cultured CD4+ T cell DNA was sequenced using the Oncomine TCR Beta short-read assay. TCRdb reanalysed the PCR reads using MiXCR and keeps one entry per CDR3 protein. In the table there are over 10,000 distinct CDR3 sequences, 54% of which are singletons. These receptors' targets are unknown. The sample consisted of cultured CD4+ T cells from blood, taken after SARS-CoV-2 vaccination. All receptors derive from a human donor with COVID-19.

This clonotype has a handful of counts. The J gene is TRBJ1-6, the V gene TRBV20-1; D is perhaps TRBD1 (5 bases). From germline, CDR1 is DFQATT and CDR2 SNEGSKA (reference sequence). This CDR3 spans 14 amino acids. Trimming took off 7 bases at V and 3 bases at J, with 13 bases between the two ends. CDR3 coding DNA: TGCAGTGTCATCCAAGGACACTATAATTCACCCCTCCACTTT. It yields the protein CSVIQGHYNSPLHF.

The rearrangement joins TRBV27 to TRBJ1-1, with 8 bases identical to TRBD1. The CDR3 totals 14 residues. V lost 4 bases and J lost 2; bases outside the gene matches: 3. Germline CDR1 is MNHEY and CDR2 is SMNVEV (reference sequence). Written as DNA, the CDR3 is TGTGCCAGCAGTTCCAGGGGGCGAAACACTGAAGCTTTCTTT. This codes for CASSSRGRNTEAFF.

The gene calls are TRBV20-1 and TRBJ2-7; unclear D gene. The germline V and J ends were trimmed by 1 base and 2 bases, with 12 bases remaining between them. Germline loops: CDR1 DFQATT, CDR2 SNEGSKA (reference sequence). The CDR3 is made up of 14 amino acids. The CDR3 region has the DNA TGCAGTGCTAGAGCCGGGTCGGCCCCCTACGAGCAGTACTTC. It encodes CSARAGSAPYEQYF.

A few counts support this clonotype. The genes are TRBV19 and TRBJ2-3; D call uncertain. Germline CDR1 reads LNHDA; CDR2 reads SQIVND (reference sequence). This CDR3 comprises 12 residues. V was clipped by 3 bases and J by 6 bases, with 7 bases between them. The CDR3 DNA reads as TGTGCCAGTAGTATTAGTTGGGATACGCAGTATTTT. Translation: CASSISWDTQYF. The whole variable domain, remainder taken from reference TRBV19 and TRBJ2-3, is DGGITQSPKYLFRKEGQNVTLSCEQNLNHDAMYWYRQDPGQGLRLIYYSQIVNDFQKGDIAEGYSVSREKKESFPLTVTSAQKNPTAFYLCASSISWDTQYFGPGTRLTVL.

In this sample, this clonotype turned up a few times. Here the CDR3 DNA reads TGTGCCAGCAGCTTAGACATGAACACTGAAGCTTTCTTT. Translation gives CASSLDMNTEAFF. This chain joins TRBV7-9 and TRBJ1-1; no reliable D call. Germline values: CDR1 SEHNR, CDR2 FQNEAQ (reference sequence). The CDR3 has 13 amino acids. With 1 base removed from V and 0 bases from J, the gap between germline ends came to 3 bases.

The J gene is TRBJ1-2, the V gene TRBV30; D ambiguous. V lost 3 bases and J 4 bases, leaving 12 bases between the germline ends. Germline values: CDR1 GTSNPN, CDR2 SVGIG (reference sequence). The CDR3 sequence is 13 residues long. The DNA of the CDR3 is TGTGCCTGGAGCCCCCGCGCCGGCTATGGCTACACCTTC. Translating it yields CAWSPRAGYGYTF.

This chain uses TRBV5-4 with TRBJ2-3, with D possibly matching TRBD1 (6 bases). The CDR3 loop spans 12 amino acids. The V end was cut by 4 bases, the J end by 5 bases, with 8 bases between. Germline-derived CDR1 and CDR2 are SGHNT and YYREEE (reference sequence). CDR3 sequence reads: CASSQGGDTQYF. The CDR3 coding sequence is TGTGCCAGCAGCCAAGGGGGAGATACGCAGTATTTT.

The chain links TRBV7-2 to TRBJ1-2; D is ambiguous. The CDR3 is 13 residues long. Germline CDR1 SGHTA, CDR2 FQGNSA. V was pared by 4 bases and J by 2 bases, with 8 bases between. The CDR3 DNA reads TGTGCCAGCAGCTCCAGGATAAACTATGGCTACACCTTC. Its translation: CASSSRINYGYTF.

CDR3 DNA: TGTGCCAGCACCGAACAGGGCTGGTATGGCTACACCTTC. Translation gives CASTEQGWYGYTF. The chain recombines TRBV12-3 or TRBV12-4 with TRBJ1-2; possibly TRBD1 for D (6 bases). The CDR3 has 13 residues. The V gene lost 7 bases and the J gene lost 5 bases, with 14 bases spanning the gap.

The chain employs TRBV7-2 and TRBJ1-6; no reliable D call. There are 14 residues in the CDR3. Germline-derived CDR1 and CDR2 are SGHTA and FQGNSA. The V gene lost 3 bases and the J gene lost 9 bases, with 12 bases spanning the gap. The CDR3 region is CASSFARGVSPLHF. The CDR3 coding sequence is TGTGCCAGCAGCTTTGCTCGGGGAGTTTCACCCCTCCACTTT.

V and J are TRBV7-8 and TRBJ1-5, with D maybe TRBD1 (6 bases). Germline V gene sequence: CDR1 SGHVS, CDR2 FQNEAQ. V was cut by 1 base and J by 6 bases, with 10 bases left in between. The CDR3 sequence is 14 residues long. CDR3 DNA sequence: TGTGCCAGCAGCTTAGACAGGGTTGCTCAGCCCCAGCATTTT. Protein product: CASSLDRVAQPQHF.

This chain connects TRBV7-2 to TRBJ1-5; unclear D gene. CDR3 length equals 14 residues. Germline CDR1 reads SGHTA; CDR2 reads FQGNSA. Trimming shortened V by 5 bases and J by 0 bases, and 8 bases separated the two germline ends. The CDR3 DNA follows: TGTGCCAGCAGCGCGGGATCTAGCAATCAGCCCCAGCATTTT. It is translated as CASSAGSSNQPQHF.

The chain employs TRBV6-2 or TRBV6-3 and TRBJ2-5, with D perhaps matching TRBD2 (6 bases). With 5 bases removed from V and 7 bases from J, the gap between germline ends came to 17 bases. Germline assignment: CDR1 MNHEY and CDR2 SVGEGT. The CDR3 length is 14 residues. CDR3 nucleotides: TGTGCCAGCAGTCCCCCGGCGGGGATCGGGACCCAGTACTTC. The encoded protein is CASSPPAGIGTQYF.

This clonotype was observed a few times. This sequence joins TRBV6-1 and TRBJ1-5, with 9 bases identical to TRBD1. Germline loops: CDR1 MNHNS, CDR2 SASEGT. V was pared by 3 bases and J by 0 bases, with 3 bases of the junction left unmatched. The CDR3 runs to 16 residues. The CDR3 DNA reads TGTGCCAGCAGTGACGGACAGGGGCATAGCAATCAGCCCCAGCATTTT. Amino acid sequence: CASSDGQGHSNQPQHF.

Only a few counts were recorded for this clonotype. The chain has TRBV11-2 and TRBJ2-5; tentatively, D is TRBD1 (6 bases). The CDR3 consists of 13 residues. Germline CDR1 and CDR2: SGHAT and FQNNGV. V lost 1 base, J lost 7 bases, and 10 bases lay in between. Here the CDR3 reads CASSLVRGRTQYF. CDR3 sequence (DNA): TGTGCCAGCAGCTTAGTCAGGGGTAGGACCCAGTACTTC. The full variable domain, in which reference TRBV11-2 and TRBJ2-5 provide the parts outside the CDR3, is EAGVAQSPRYKIIEKRQSVAFWCNPISGHATLYWYQQILGQGPKLLIQFQNNGVVDDSQLPKDRFSAERLKGVDSTLKIQPAKLEDSAVYLCASSLVRGRTQYFGPGTRLLVL.

The gene calls are TRBV20-1 and TRBJ2-1, with TRBD1 matching 8 bases. With V trimmed by 0 bases and J by 9 bases, 10 bases remained unmatched. The CDR3 length is 15 residues. The germline V gene encodes CDR1 DFQATT and CDR2 SNEGSKA (reference sequence). This CDR3 reads CSARDLQGGGSEQFF. Here the CDR3 DNA reads TGCAGTGCTAGAGATCTACAGGGGGGAGGTAGTGAGCAGTTCTTC.

V usage is TRBV6-1 and J usage is TRBJ1-2; 9 bases are a match to TRBD1. CDR3 length: 13 amino acids. The germline V gene encodes CDR1 MNHNS and CDR2 SASEGT. V shed 6 bases and J 6 bases; nucleotides not matched to a gene: 5. DNA for the CDR3: TGTGCCAGCAGCCACGGACAGGGGAATGGCTACACCTTC. It is translated as CASSHGQGNGYTF.

The V gene is TRBV29-1, the J gene TRBJ2-5; tentatively, D is TRBD2 (7 bases). This CDR3 is built from 12 residues. CDR1 is SQVTM and CDR2 is ANQGSEA in the germline V gene. V lost 7 bases and J lost 4, with 13 bases in between. The CDR3 protein is CSAGEGGETQYF. CDR3 sequence (DNA): TGCAGCGCGGGGGAGGGGGGAGAGACCCAGTACTTC. Full variable domain (outside the CDR3, taken from reference TRBV29-1 and TRBJ2-5): SAVISQKPSRDICQRGTSLTIQCQVDSQVTMMFWYRQQPGQSLTLIATANQGSEATYESGFVIDKFPISRPNLTFSTLTVSNMSPEDSSIYLCSAGEGGETQYFGPGTRLLVL.

The rearrangement uses TRBV10-3 and TRBJ1-6, with 9 nucleotides matching TRBD1. In germline, CDR1 is ENHRY, CDR2 SYGVKD. The CDR3 length is 14 residues. V lost 6 bases and J lost 7; bases outside the gene matches: 4. For the CDR3, the DNA is TGTGCCATCAGGGACACAGGGGGCAATTCACCCCTCCACTTT. It codes for CAIRDTGGNSPLHF.

The V call is TRBV29-1, the J call TRBJ2-5; D perhaps matches TRBD2 (5 bases). The V end lost 6 bases, the J end lost 2 bases, and 16 bases lay between the germline ends. This CDR3 comprises 14 residues. CDR1 is SQVTM, CDR2 ANQGSEA, per germline. CDR3 in amino acids: CSVSGPSGQETQYF. CDR3 coding DNA: TGCAGCGTCTCCGGACCTTCGGGGCAAGAGACCCAGTACTTC.

Within the sample, this clonotype is large. The chain links TRBV6-1 to TRBJ2-7, with 7 bases fitting TRBD1. V gave up 6 bases and J gave up 3 bases; unmatched junction bases: 8. The CDR3 consists of 14 residues. Germline values: CDR1 MNHNS, CDR2 SASEGT. The CDR3: CASRLTNRGYEQYF. CDR3 bases: TGTGCCAGCAGGCTCACTAACAGGGGCTACGAGCAGTACTTC.